The 10 T cell receptor beta chains presented below share a single source sample, sequenced in a study of cytomegalovirus exposure and HLA in healthy donors. Using immunoSEQ multiplex PCR, the repertoire was profiled, and TCRdb retains in-frame clones only, with some absent. Of about 250,000 clones listed, just under 90% are singletons. Sequenced input: PBMCs. The receptors originated from a man between 18 and 29 years old in good health and CMV-seronegative.

The chain is built from TRBV4-3 and TRBJ1-2; TRBD1 matches 7 bases. CDR3 length: 14 amino acids. V shed 4 bases, J shed 8 bases, and the junction held 10 bases outside the gene matches. Per the germline V gene, CDR1 is LGHNA and CDR2 is YSLEER. CDR3 sequence (DNA): TGCGCCAGCAGCCCCGGACAGGAGACGAGGGGCTACACCTTC. Protein: CASSPGQETRGYTF.

This clone was seen once. The V gene is TRBV5-6, the J gene TRBJ2-7; D perhaps matches TRBD2 (5 bases). This CDR3 comprises 13 residues. CDR1 is SGHDT and CDR2 is YYEEEE in the germline V gene. The ends were cut back, 3 bases at V and 4 bases at J, with 11 bases in the middle. The CDR3 spells CASSSLRTYEQYF. CDR3 coding DNA: TGTGCCAGCAGCTCTCTTAGGACTTACGAGCAGTACTTC. Looking up the rest from reference TRBV5-6 and TRBJ2-7 gives the full variable domain: DAGVTQSPTHLIKTRGQQVTLRCSPKSGHDTVSWYQQALGQGPQFIFQYYEEEERQRGNFPDRFSGHQFPNYSSELNVNALLLGDSALYLCASSSLRTYEQYFGPGTRLTVT.

The V and J genes are TRBV5-1 and TRBJ2-5; TRBD2 is a possible D gene (5 bases). The CDR3 loop spans 15 amino acids. V lost 7 bases to trimming and J lost 5 bases, with 21 bases between them. Germline CDR1 is SGHRS and CDR2 is YFSETQ. The chain's CDR3 is CASGSFSAERETQYF. The CDR3 region has the DNA TGCGCCAGCGGATCTTTTAGCGCGGAACGGGAGACCCAGTACTTC.

The chain couples TRBV21-1 to TRBJ2-7; whether TRBD1, the table's D call, matches the DNA was not checked. TRBV21-1 is designated a pseudogene. There are 16 residues in the CDR3. The CDR3 DNA sequence: TGTGCCAGCAGCAAATGGCTAGACAGGGGTTTGTACGAGCAGTACTTC. This sequence encodes CASSKWLDRGLYEQYF.

The V gene is TRBV11-2, the J gene TRBJ1-6; TRBD1 matches at 11 bases. V was pared by 5 bases and J by 8 bases, with 2 bases of the junction left unmatched. Germline assignment: CDR1 SGHAT and CDR2 FQNNGV. The CDR3 has 14 residues. The CDR3 is CASSTGQGDSPLHF. In nucleotides, the CDR3 is TGTGCCAGCAGCACGGGACAGGGGGATTCACCCCTCCACTTT.

This chain links TRBV19 with TRBJ2-1; D is unresolved. Per the germline V gene, CDR1 is LNHDA and CDR2 is SQIVND (reference sequence). The CDR3 length is 15 residues. Trimming left V 3 bases short and J 10 bases short, with 19 bases between. In nucleotides, the CDR3 is TGTGCCAGTAGTATCGGCGGAACCTTTTCGGAAGAGCAGTTCTTC. Its translation is CASSIGGTFSEEQFF.

The table lists this clone with a count of one. The chain is built from TRBV7-8 and TRBJ2-7; maybe TRBD1 (6 bases). V lost 5 bases and J 7 bases, leaving 21 bases between the germline ends. Germline assignment: CDR1 SGHVS and CDR2 FQNEAQ. The CDR3 totals 15 residues. CDR3 coding DNA: TGTGCCAGCAGCCTAAAGGGACAACTCATGGGGGAGCAGTACTTC. It specifies CASSLKGQLMGEQYF.

The V and J genes are TRBV7-2 and TRBJ2-5; the match to TRBD2 covers 8 bases. CDR1 and CDR2 from the germline V gene are SGHTA and FQGNSA. This CDR3 contains 15 residues. Losses at the gene ends were 2 bases for V and 5 bases for J; bases not matched to a gene: 7. The CDR3, as DNA: TGTGCCAGCAGCTTAACGGGGGGGCCGAGGGAGACCCAGTACTTC. Its protein product is CASSLTGGPRETQYF.

The gene calls are TRBV14 and TRBJ2-1, with 8 positions matching TRBD2. The CDR3 is made up of 17 amino acids. V trimming: 0 bases; J trimming: 3 bases; junction bases outside the gene matches: 7. CDR1 is SGHDN, CDR2 FVKESK, per germline. CDR3: CASSQDIGLALYNEQFF. The CDR3, as DNA: TGTGCCAGCAGCCAAGATATTGGACTAGCCCTCTACAATGAGCAGTTCTTC.

This chain uses TRBV7-6 with TRBJ1-2; TRBD1 agrees at 9 bases. The CDR3 consists of 14 residues. The ends lost 5 bases at V and 4 bases at J; junction bases unmatched: 5. Germline loops: CDR1 SGHVS, CDR2 FNYEAQ. The CDR3 coding sequence is TGTGCCAGCAGCCCCCTGACAGGGGGCTATGGCTACACCTTC. It yields the protein CASSPLTGGYGYTF. The full variable domain, its missing parts supplied by reference TRBV7-6 and TRBJ1-2, is GAGVSQSPRYKVTKRGQDVALRCDPISGHVSLYWYRQALGQGPEFLTYFNYEAQQDKSGLPNDRFSAERPEGSISTLTIQRTEQRDSAMYRCASSPLTGGYGYTFGSGTRLTVV.